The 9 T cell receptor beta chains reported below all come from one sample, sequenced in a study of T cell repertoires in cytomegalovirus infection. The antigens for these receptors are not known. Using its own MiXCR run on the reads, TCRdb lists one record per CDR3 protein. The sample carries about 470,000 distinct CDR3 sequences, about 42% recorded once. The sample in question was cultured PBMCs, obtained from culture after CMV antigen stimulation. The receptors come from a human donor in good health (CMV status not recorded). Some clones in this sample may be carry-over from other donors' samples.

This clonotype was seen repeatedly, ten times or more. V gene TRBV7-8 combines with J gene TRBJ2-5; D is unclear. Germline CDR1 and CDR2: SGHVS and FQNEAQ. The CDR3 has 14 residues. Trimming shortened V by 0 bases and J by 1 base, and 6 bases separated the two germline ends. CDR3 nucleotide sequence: TGTGCCAGCAGCTTAGCACAGACCCAAGAGACCCAGTACTTC. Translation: CASSLAQTQETQYF.

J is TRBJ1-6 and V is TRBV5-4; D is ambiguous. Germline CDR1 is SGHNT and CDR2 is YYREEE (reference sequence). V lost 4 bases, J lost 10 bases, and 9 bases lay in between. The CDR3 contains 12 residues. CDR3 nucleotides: TGTGCCAGCAGCGCTTCAGGATCACCCCTCCACTTT. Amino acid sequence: CASSASGSPLHF.

CDR3 in DNA: TGCAGTGCTCGAACTCACCAAGAGACCCAGTACTTC. It specifies CSARTHQETQYF. The V call is TRBV20-1, the J call TRBJ2-5; D unresolved. The germline CDR1 and CDR2 sequences are DFQATT and SNEGSKA (reference sequence). The CDR3 has 12 amino acids. Trimming shortened V by 5 bases and J by 0 bases, and 7 bases separated the two germline ends.

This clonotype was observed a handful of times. CDR3 amino acids: CASSYSILSSEDVSGANVLTF. DNA for the CDR3: TGTGCCAGCAGTTACTCGATTCTGAGCTCAGAGGACGTCTCAGGGGCCAACGTCCTGACTTTC. This chain connects TRBV6-2 or TRBV6-3 to TRBJ2-6; D ambiguous. Looked up from germline, CDR1 is MNHEY and CDR2 is SVGEGT. Trimming removed 0 bases from V and 4 bases from J, with 25 bases in between. This CDR3 has 21 residues.

The CDR3 protein is CASSWGSSNTQYF. CDR3 in DNA: TGTGCCAGCAGTTGGGGTAGTTCCAATACGCAGTATTTT. The V gene is TRBV12-3 or TRBV12-4, the J gene TRBJ2-3; D is unclear. Trimming took off 4 bases at V and 7 bases at J, with 12 bases between the two ends. The CDR3 has 13 amino acids.

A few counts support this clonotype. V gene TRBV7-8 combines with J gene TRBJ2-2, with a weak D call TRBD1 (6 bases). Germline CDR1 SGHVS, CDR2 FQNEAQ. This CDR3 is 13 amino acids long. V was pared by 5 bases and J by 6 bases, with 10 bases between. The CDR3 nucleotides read TGTGCCAGCAGCCCAGGGGTGGCCGGGGAGCTGTTTTTT. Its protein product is CASSPGVAGELFF.

The CDR3 nucleotides are TGCAGTGCTTTGGACAGGGGTTCACCCCTCCACTTT. Residues: CSALDRGSPLHF. The chain combines TRBV20-1 with TRBJ1-6; 9 bases agree with TRBD1. This CDR3 comprises 12 residues. V shed 5 bases, J shed 9 bases, and the junction held 2 bases outside the gene matches. Germline V gene data show CDR1 as DFQATT and CDR2 as SNEGSKA (reference sequence).

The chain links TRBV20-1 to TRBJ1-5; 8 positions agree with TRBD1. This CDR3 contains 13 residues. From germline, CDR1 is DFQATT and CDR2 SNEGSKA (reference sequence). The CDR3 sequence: CRPGQVINQPQHF. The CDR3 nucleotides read TGCAGACCGGGACAGGTAATCAATCAGCCCCAGCATTTT.

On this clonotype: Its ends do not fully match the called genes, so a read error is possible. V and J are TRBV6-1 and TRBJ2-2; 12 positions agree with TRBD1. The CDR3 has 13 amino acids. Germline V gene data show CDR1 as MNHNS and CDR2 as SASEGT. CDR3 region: CASSEGQGAFPLF. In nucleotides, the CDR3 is TGTGCCAGCAGTGAGGGACAGGGGGCTTTCCCCCTTTTT.